This T cell receptor (beta chain) comes out of a study of T cell repertoires in cytomegalovirus infection (dated by TCRdb to between 2019 and 2020). For the study in its entirety: Because public TCR beta signatures pointed to carriage of CMV infection together with the matching HLA type, the HLA type of each donor mattered for the analysis.

Summary of the overall study and its limitations: The ex vivo response was dominated by HLA-C-restricted CMV-specific TCR beta clonotypes, and the single most frequent clonotype in two of eight donors was supplied by these HLA-C-restricted clonotypes. In both this cohort and an independent cohort of more than 350 donors, the cumulative frequency of public TCR beta family members distinguished carriers of CMV infection plus the relevant HLA type.

In this sample, this clonotype turned up a few times. Its specific antigen is unknown. The input lacks base qualities; no much larger clone sits a single base away. Sequencer: Illumina HiSeq 1500. The raw public reads went through TCRdb reprocessing: fastp at Q25, MiXCR clone calling, in-frame beta chains kept. Rows with a matching CDR3 protein are joined into one entry that keeps the most common DNA and genes. The sample table shows approximately 750,000 distinct CDR3 sequences, and roughly 35% are seen once. Jointly, the top ten make up around 3% of the sample. Trimming accounts for 6 bases at V and 0 bases at J, while the number of junction bases matched to no gene is 5. The CDR3 runs 15 residues from the cysteine to the phenylalanine. Only CDR3 DNA remains: 45 bases, in frame from the first base. The germline V gene specifies MNHEY as CDR1 and SVGAGI as CDR2.

The sequencing input was PBMCs. The sequence was collected from a human donor in good health (CMV status not recorded). Some clones in this sample may be carry-over from other donors' samples. This receptor chain uses TRBV6-5 and TRBJ1-3, with 7 bases aligning to TRBD1. The CDR3 region reads CASRTGTASGNTIYF. The bases are TGTGCCAGCAGGACCGGGACAGCCTCTGGAAACACCATATATTTT.